The text below deals with one T cell receptor (beta chain). The antigen remains unidentified. At cycle 4 day 1, cycle 7 day 1, and baseline, blood was sampled. The sample originates from a study of OX40 agonist ivuxolimab in advanced cancers. Background on the study: Three partial responders included one hepatocellular carcinoma patient and two cutaneous melanoma patients.

This CDR3 spans 13 amino acids. Germline lookup yields CDR1 LNHDA and CDR2 SQIVND (reference sequence). The germline V and J ends were trimmed by 4 bases and 4 bases, with 8 bases remaining between them. Sequencing used immunoSEQ multiplex PCR; TCRdb keeps in-frame clones, though not all of them. The sample records tens of thousands of clones, 77% being singletons. Study results and limitations: CD4+ T cells averaged fewer expanded clones than CD8+ T cells.

The chain carries TRBV19 and TRBJ2-4; D may be TRBD1 (6 bases). The TCR originated in an adult with an advanced solid tumor such as melanoma, head and neck, liver or kidney cancer. The sequencing here drew on CD4+ or CD8+ T cells sorted from blood, taken in a trial of the OX40 agonist ivuxolimab. The CDR3 DNA is TGTGCCAGTAGTACCAGGGGTAAAAACATTCAGTACTTC. Protein product: CASSTRGKNIQYF.